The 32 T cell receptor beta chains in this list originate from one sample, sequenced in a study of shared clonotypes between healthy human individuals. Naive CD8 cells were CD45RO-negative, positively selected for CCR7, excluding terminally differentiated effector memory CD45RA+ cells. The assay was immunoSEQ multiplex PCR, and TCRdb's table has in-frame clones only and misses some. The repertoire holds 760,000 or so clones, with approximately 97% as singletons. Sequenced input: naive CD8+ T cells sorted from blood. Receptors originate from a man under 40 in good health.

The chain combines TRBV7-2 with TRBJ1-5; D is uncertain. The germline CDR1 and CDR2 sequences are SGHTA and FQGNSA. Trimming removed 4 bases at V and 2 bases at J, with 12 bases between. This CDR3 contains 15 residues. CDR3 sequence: CASSWVFGGNQPQHF. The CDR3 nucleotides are TGTGCCAGCAGCTGGGTATTTGGGGGCAATCAGCCCCAGCATTTT.

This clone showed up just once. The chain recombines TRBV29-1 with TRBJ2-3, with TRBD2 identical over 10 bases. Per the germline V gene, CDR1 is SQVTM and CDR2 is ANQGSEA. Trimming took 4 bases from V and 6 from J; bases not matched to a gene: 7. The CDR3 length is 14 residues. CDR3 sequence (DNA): TGCAGCGTTGTTCCAGCGGGAGGGCGGGATACGCAGTATTTT. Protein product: CSVVPAGGRDTQYF.

The CDR3 nucleotides read TGTGCCTGGAATATCGGTGGGATGAACACTGAAGCTTTCTTT. This gives the protein CAWNIGGMNTEAFF. The V gene is TRBV30, the J gene TRBJ1-1; unclear D gene. V lost 4 bases and J 0 bases, leaving 12 bases between the germline ends. The CDR3 sequence is 14 residues long. Germline V gives CDR1 GTSNPN, CDR2 SVGIG (reference sequence).

The CDR3 is CASSFFPDRNSNQPQHF. CDR3 coding DNA: TGTGCCAGCAGTTTTTTCCCCGACAGGAATAGCAATCAGCCCCAGCATTTT. The chain recombines TRBV28 with TRBJ1-5; a weak D match, TRBD1 (6 bases). In germline, CDR1 is MDHEN, CDR2 SYDVKM. The CDR3 totals 17 residues. V lost 3 bases to trimming and J lost 0 bases, with 15 bases between them.

CDR3 amino acids: CASSYQPQHF. The CDR3 nucleotides read TGTGCCAGTTCTTATCAGCCCCAGCATTTT. This chain links TRBV6-1 with TRBJ1-5; no clear D. The germline V and J ends were trimmed by 9 bases and 5 bases, with 5 bases remaining between them. The germline V gene encodes CDR1 MNHNS and CDR2 SASEGT. The CDR3 length is 10 residues.

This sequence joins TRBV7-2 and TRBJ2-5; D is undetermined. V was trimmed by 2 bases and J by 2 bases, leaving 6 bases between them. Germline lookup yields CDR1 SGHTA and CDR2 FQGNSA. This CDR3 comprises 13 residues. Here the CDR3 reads CASSLWEQETQYF. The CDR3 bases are TGTGCCAGCAGCTTATGGGAACAAGAGACCCAGTACTTC. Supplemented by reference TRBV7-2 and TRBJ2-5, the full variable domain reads GAGVSQSPSNKVTEKGKDVELRCDPISGHTALYWYRQSLGQGLEFLIYFQGNSAPDKSGLPSDRFSAERTGGSVSTLTIQRTQQEDSAVYLCASSLWEQETQYFGPGTRLLVL.

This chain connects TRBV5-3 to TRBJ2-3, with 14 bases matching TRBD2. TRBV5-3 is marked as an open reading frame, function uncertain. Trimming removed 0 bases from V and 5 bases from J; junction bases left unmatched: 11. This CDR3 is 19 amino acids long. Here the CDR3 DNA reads TGTGCCAGAAGCTTGGAGGGGACGGGACTAGCGGGAGTTGGAGATACGCAGTATTTT. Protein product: CARSLEGTGLAGVGDTQYF.

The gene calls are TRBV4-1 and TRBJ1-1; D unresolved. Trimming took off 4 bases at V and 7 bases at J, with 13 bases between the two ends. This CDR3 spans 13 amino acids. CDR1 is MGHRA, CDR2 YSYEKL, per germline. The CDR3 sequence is CASSLGPNVEAFF. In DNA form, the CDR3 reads TGCGCCAGCAGCCTAGGGCCCAATGTTGAAGCTTTCTTT.

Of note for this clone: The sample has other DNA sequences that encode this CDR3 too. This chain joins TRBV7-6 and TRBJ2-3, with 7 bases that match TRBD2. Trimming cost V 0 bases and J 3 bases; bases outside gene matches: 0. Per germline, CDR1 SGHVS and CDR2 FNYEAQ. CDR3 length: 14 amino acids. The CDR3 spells CASSLAGGTDTQYF. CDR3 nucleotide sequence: TGTGCCAGCAGCTTAGCGGGGGGGACAGATACGCAGTATTTT.

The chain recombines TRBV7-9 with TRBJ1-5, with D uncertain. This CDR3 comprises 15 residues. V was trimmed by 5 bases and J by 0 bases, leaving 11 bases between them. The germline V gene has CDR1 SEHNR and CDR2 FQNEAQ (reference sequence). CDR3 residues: CASSGDLSSNQPQHF. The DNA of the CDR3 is TGTGCCAGCAGCGGTGACCTTAGTAGCAATCAGCCCCAGCATTTT.

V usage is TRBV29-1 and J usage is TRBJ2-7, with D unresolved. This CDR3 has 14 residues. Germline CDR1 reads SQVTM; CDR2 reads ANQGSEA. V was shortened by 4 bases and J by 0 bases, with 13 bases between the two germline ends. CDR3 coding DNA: TGCAGCGTTGTCTCACTGAGCAGCTCCTACGAGCAGTACTTC. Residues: CSVVSLSSSYEQYF.

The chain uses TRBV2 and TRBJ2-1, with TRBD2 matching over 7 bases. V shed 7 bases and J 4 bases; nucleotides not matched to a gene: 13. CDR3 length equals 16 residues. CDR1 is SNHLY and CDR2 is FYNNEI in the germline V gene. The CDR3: CASTPYPSGAYNEQFF. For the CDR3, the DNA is TGTGCCAGCACTCCCTATCCTAGCGGAGCTTACAATGAGCAGTTCTTC.

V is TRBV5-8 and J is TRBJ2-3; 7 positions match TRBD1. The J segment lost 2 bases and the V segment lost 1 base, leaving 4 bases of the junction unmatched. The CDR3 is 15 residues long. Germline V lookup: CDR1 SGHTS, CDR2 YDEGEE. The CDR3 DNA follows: TGTGCCAGCAGCTTGAGGGGGCGCGACACAGATACGCAGTATTTT. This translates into CASSLRGRDTDTQYF. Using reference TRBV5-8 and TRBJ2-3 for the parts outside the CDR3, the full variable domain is EAGVTQSPTHLIKTRGQQATLRCSPISGHTSVYWYQQALGLGLQFLLWYDEGEERNRGNFPPRFSGRQFPNYSSELNVNALELEDSALYLCASSLRGRDTDTQYFGPGTRLTVL.

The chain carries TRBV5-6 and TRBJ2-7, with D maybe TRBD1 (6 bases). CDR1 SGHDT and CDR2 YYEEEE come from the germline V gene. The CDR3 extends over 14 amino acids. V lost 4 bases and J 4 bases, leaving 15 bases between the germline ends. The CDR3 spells CASSTRRGGYEQYF. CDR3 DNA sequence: TGTGCCAGCAGCACCCGCAGGGGTGGGTACGAGCAGTACTTC.

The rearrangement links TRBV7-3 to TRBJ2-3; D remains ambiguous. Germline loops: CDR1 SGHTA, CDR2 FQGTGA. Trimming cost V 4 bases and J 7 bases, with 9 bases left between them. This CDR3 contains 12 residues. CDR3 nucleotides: TGTGCCAGCAGCTCGGACGGTCATACGCAGTATTTT. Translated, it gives CASSSDGHTQYF. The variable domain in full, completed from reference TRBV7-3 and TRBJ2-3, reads GAGVSQTPSNKVTEKGKYVELRCDPISGHTALYWYRQSLGQGPEFLIYFQGTGAADDSGLPNDRFFAVRPEGSVSTLKIQRTERGDSAVYLCASSSDGHTQYFGPGTRLTVL.

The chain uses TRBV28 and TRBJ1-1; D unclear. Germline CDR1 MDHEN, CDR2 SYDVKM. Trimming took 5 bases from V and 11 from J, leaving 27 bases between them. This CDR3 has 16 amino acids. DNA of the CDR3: TGTGCCAGCAGTCCGGTTCCCGGTTGGGTAAAGAAATCCGCTTTCTTT. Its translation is CASSPVPGWVKKSAFF.

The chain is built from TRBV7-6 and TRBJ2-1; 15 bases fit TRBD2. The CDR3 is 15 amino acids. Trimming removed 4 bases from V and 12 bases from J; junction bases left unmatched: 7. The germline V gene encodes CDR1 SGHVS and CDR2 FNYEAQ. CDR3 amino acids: CASSSGTSGRPGQFF. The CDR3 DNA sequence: TGTGCCAGCAGCTCCGGGACTAGCGGGAGGCCGGGGCAGTTCTTC. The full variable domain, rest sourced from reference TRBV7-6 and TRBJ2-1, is GAGVSQSPRYKVTKRGQDVALRCDPISGHVSLYWYRQALGQGPEFLTYFNYEAQQDKSGLPNDRFSAERPEGSISTLTIQRTEQRDSAMYRCASSSGTSGRPGQFFGPGTRLTVL.

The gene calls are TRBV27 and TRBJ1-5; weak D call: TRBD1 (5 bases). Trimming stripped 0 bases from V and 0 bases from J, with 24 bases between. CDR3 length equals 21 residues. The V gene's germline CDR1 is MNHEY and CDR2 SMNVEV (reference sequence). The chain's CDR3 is CASSLSLNSLGTRYSNQPQHF. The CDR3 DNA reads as TGTGCCAGCAGTTTATCTTTAAATTCGCTTGGGACCAGATATAGCAATCAGCCCCAGCATTTT.

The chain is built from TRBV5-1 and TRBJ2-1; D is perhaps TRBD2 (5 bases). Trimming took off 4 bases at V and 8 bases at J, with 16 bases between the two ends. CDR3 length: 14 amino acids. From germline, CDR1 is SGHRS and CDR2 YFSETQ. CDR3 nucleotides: TGCGCCAGCAGCCCAGAGCTGGCCGGGGATGAGCAGTTCTTC. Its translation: CASSPELAGDEQFF.

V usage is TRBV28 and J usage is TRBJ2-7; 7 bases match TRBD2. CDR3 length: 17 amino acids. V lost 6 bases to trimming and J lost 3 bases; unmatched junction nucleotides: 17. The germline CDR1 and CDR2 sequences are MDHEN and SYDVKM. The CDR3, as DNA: TGTGCCAGCAGGGAGCTAGCGGACCAACTCGCTTACTACGAGCAGTACTTC. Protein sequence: CASRELADQLAYYEQYF.

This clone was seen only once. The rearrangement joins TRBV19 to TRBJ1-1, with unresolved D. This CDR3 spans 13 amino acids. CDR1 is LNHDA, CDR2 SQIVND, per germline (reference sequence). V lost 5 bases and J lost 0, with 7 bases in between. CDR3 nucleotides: TGTGCCAGTAGTGCACAGATGAACACTGAAGCTTTCTTT. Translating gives CASSAQMNTEAFF.

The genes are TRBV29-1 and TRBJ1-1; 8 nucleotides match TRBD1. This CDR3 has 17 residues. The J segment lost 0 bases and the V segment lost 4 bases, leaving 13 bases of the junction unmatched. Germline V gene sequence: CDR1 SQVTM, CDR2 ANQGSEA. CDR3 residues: CSVVLAGQGRMNTEAFF. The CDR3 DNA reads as TGCAGCGTTGTCCTGGCCGGACAGGGTCGTATGAACACTGAAGCTTTCTTT.

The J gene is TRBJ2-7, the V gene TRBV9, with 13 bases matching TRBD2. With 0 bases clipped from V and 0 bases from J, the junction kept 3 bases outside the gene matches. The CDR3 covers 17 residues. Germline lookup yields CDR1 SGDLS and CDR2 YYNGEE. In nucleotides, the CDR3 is TGTGCCAGCAGCGTAGGGAGGACTAGCGGGAGCTCCTACGAGCAGTACTTC. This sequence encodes CASSVGRTSGSSYEQYF.

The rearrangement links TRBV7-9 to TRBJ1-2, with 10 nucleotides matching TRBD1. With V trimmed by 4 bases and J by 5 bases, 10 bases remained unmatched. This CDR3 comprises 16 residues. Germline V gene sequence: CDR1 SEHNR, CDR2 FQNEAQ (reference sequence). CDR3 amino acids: CASSSDRGAVVYGYTF. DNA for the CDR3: TGTGCCAGCAGCTCGGACAGGGGGGCGGTCGTATATGGCTACACCTTC.

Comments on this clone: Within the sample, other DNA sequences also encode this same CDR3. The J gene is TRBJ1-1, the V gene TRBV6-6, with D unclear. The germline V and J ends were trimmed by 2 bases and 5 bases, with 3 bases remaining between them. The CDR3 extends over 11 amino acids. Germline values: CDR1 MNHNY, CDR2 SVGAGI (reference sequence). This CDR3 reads CASSYGTEAFF. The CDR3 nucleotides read TGTGCCAGCAGTTACGGGACTGAAGCTTTCTTT.

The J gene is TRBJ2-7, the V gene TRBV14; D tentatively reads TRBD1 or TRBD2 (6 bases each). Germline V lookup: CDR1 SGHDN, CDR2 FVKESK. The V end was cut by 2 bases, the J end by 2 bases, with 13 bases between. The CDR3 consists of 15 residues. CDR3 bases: TGTGCCAGCAGCCAATTTTACGGGGGCGCCTACGAGCAGTACTTC. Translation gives CASSQFYGGAYEQYF.

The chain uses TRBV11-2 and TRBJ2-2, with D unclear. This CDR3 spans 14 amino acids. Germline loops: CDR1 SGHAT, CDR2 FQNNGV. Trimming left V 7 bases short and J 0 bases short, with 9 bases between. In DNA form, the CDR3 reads TGTGCCAGCACCCGCGGAGCGAACACCGGGGAGCTGTTTTTT. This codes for CASTRGANTGELFF.

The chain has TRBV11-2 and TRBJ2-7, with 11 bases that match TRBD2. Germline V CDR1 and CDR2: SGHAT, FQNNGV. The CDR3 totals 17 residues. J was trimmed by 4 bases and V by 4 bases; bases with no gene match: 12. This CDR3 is CASSSKFPTSGIYEQYF. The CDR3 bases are TGTGCCAGCAGCTCCAAATTCCCGACTAGCGGGATTTACGAGCAGTACTTC.

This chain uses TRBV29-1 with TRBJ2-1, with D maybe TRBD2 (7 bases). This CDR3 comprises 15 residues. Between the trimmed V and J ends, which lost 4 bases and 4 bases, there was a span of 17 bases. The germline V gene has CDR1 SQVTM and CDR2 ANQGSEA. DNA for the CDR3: TGCAGCGTTGTCCTCGGGGGGCTCAAGTACAATGAGCAGTTCTTC. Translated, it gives CSVVLGGLKYNEQFF.

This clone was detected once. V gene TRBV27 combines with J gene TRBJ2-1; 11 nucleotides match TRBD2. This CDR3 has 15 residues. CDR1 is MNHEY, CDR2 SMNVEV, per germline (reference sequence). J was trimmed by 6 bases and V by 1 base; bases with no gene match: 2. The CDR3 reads CASSLYSGRANEQFF. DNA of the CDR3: TGTGCCAGCAGTTTATATAGCGGGAGGGCCAATGAGCAGTTCTTC.

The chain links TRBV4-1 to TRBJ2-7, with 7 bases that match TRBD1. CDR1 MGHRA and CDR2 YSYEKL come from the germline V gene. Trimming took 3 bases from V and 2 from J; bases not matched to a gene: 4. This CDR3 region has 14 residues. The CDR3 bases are TGCGCCAGCAGCCACGCGACAGGGACCTACGAGCAGTACTTC. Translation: CASSHATGTYEQYF.

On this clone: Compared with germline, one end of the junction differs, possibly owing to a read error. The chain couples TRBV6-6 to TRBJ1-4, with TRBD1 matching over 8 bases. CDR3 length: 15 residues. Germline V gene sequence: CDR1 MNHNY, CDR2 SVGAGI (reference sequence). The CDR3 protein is CASSYYRGTNEKLFF. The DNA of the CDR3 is TGTGCCAGCAGCTACTACAGGGGGACTAATGAAAAACTGTTTTTT.